The T cell receptor (beta chain) under discussion was sequenced for a study of T cell repertoires in cytomegalovirus infection. Study at large: Indications of both CMV infection and matching HLA type were provided by public TCR beta signatures.

In regard to this clonotype: Its target is unknown.

Using its own MiXCR run on the reads, TCRdb lists one record per CDR3 protein. This table has some 680,000 distinct CDR3 sequences, approximately 40% appearing once. J was trimmed by 8 bases and V by 7 bases; bases with no gene match: 13. CDR3 length: 14 amino acids. The study, taken as a whole, reports: Of the TCR beta families, the public ones yielded a cumulative frequency that identified carriers of CMV plus the relevant HLA.

The receptor was derived from a human donor in good health (CMV status not recorded). Some clones in this sample may be carry-over from other donors' samples. The chain uses TRBV12-3 or TRBV12-4 and TRBJ1-2; 7 bases match TRBD1. The specimen was PBMCs. The DNA of the CDR3 is TGTGCCAGCAAACCTGGACAGGACCTATCGGGCTACACCTTC. This gives the protein CASKPGQDLSGYTF.